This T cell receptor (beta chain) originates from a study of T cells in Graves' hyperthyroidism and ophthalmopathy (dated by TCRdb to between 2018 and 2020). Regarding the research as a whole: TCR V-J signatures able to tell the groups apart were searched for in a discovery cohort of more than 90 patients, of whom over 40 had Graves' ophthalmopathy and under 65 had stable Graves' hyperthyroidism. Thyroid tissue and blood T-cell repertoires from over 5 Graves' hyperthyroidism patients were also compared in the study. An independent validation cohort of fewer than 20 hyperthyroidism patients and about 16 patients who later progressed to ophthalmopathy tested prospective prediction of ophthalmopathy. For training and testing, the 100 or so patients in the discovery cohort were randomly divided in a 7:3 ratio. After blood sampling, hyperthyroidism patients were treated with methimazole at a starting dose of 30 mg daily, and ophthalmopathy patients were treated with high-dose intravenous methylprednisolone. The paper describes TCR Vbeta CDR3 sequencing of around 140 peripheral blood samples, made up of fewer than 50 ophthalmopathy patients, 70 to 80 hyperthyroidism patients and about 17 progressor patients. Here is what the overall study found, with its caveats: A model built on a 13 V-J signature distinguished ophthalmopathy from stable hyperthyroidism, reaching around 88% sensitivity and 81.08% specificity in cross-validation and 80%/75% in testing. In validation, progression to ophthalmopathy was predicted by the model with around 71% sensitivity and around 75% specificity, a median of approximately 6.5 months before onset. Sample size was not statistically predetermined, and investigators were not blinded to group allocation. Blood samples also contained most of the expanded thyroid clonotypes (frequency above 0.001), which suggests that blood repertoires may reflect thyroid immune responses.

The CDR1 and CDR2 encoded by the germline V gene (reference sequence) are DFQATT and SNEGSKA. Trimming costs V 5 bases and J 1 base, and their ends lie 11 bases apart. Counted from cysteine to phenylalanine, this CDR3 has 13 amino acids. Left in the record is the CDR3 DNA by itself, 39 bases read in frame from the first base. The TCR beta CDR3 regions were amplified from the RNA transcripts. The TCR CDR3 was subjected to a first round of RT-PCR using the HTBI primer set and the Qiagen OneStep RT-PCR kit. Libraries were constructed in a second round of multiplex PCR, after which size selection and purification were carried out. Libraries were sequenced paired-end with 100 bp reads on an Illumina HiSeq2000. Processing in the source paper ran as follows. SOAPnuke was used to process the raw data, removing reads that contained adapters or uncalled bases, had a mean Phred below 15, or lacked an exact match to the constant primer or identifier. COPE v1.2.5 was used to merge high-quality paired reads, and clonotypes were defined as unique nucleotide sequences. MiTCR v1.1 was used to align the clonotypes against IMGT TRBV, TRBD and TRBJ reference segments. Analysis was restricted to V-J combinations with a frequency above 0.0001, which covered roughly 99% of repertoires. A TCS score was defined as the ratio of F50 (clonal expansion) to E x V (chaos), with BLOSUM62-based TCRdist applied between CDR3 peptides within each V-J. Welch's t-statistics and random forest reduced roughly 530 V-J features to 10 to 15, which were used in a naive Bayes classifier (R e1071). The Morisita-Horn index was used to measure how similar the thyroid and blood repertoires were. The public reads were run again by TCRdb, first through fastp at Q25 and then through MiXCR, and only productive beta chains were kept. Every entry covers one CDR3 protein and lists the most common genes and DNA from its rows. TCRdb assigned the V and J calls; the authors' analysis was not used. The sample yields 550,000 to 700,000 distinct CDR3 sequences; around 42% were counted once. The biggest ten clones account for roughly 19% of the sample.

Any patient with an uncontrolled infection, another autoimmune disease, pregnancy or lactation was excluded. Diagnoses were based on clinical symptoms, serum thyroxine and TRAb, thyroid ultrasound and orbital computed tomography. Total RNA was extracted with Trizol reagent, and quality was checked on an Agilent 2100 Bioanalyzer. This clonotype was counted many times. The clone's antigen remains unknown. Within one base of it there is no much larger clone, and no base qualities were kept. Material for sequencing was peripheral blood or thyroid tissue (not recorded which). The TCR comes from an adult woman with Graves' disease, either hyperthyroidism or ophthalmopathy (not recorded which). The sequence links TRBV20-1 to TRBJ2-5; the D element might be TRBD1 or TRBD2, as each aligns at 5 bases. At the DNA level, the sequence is TGCAGTGCTCGGGGACGGAGCCAAGAGACCCAGTACTTC. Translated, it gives CSARGRSQETQYF.